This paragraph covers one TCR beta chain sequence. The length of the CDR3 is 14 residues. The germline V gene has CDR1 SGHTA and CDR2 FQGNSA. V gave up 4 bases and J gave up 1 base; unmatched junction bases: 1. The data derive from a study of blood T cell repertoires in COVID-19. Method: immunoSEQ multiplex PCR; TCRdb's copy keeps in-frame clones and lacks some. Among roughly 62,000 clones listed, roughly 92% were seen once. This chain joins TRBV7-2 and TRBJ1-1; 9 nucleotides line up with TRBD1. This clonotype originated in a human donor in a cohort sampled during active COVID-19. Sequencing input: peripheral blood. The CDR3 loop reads CASSYRGQNTEAFF. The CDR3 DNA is TGTGCCAGCAGCTACAGGGGGCAGAACACTGAAGCTTTCTTT.